This TCR beta chain is drawn from a study of blood T cell repertoires in COVID-19. Germline lookup yields CDR1 SGHAT and CDR2 FQNNGV. This CDR3 contains 14 residues. Trimming removed 5 bases from V and 2 bases from J, with 9 bases in between. Method: immunoSEQ multiplex PCR; TCRdb's copy keeps in-frame clones and lacks some. The data contain 60,000 to 75,000 clones, 91% of them singletons. The chain has TRBV11-2 and TRBJ2-2; TRBD2 might be the D (5 bases). Sequenced material: peripheral blood. The sequence was collected from a man in his forties or fifties with COVID-19, enrolled during active disease. CDR3: CASSADYNTGELFF. For the CDR3, the DNA is TGTGCCAGCAGCGCCGACTATAACACCGGGGAGCTGTTTTTT.